This TCR beta chain originates from a study of cytomegalovirus exposure and HLA in healthy donors. Primers: 60 Vbeta forward and 13 Jbeta reverse. Clones were sequenced by immunoSEQ multiplex PCR, and TCRdb holds only the in-frame ones, with some missing. The repertoire holds 150,000 to 160,000 clones, with approximately 79% as singletons. The V end was cut by 7 bases, the J end by 1 base, with 14 bases between. The length of the CDR3 is 14 residues. CDR1 is SNHLY, CDR2 FYNNEI, per germline. Sequencing was performed on PBMCs. The chain employs TRBV2 and TRBJ2-7; D may be TRBD1 (7 bases). This clonotype was obtained from a woman in her 50s in good health and CMV-seropositive. The CDR3 sequence: CASTEGAGSYEQYF. The DNA for the CDR3 is TGTGCCAGCACGGAGGGGGCGGGATCCTACGAGCAGTACTTC.